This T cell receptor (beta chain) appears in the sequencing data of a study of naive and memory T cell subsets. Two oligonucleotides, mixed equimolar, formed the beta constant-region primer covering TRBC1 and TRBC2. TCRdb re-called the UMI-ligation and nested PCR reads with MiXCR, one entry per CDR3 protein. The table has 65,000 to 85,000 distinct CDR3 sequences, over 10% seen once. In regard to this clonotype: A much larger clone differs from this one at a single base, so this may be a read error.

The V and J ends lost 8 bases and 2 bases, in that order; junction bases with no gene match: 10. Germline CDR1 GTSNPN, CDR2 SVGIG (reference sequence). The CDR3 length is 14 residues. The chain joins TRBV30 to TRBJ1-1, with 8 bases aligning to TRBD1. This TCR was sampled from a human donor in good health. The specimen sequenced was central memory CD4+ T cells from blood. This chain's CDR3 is CASITGGDNTEAFF. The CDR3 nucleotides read TGTGCCAGTATAACAGGGGGTGACAACACTGAAGCTTTCTTT.